The 22 T cell receptor beta chains below were found in one sample sequenced in a study of response to subunit inactivated influenza vaccine. TCRdb used MiXCR to reprocess the RT-PCR reads, holding one entry per CDR3 protein. The sample has around 750,000 distinct CDR3 sequences, 21% seen once. Here the sequenced sample was PBMCs from blood, taken 5 days after vaccination. The receptors originated from a man over 45 who received an inactivated influenza vaccine.

This clonotype showed up just a few times. The chain combines TRBV2 with TRBJ2-5; 10 positions agree with TRBD2. CDR3 length equals 15 residues. CDR1 is SNHLY and CDR2 is FYNNEI in the germline V gene. The V segment lost 1 base and the J segment 4 bases; nucleotides outside the gene matches: 3. CDR3 nucleotide sequence: TGTGCCAGCAGTGAAGGTAGCGGGGGGTCAGAGACCCAGTACTTC. Its protein product is CASSEGSGGSETQYF.

The chain has TRBV28 and TRBJ1-1; D possibly corresponds to TRBD1 (6 bases). Germline V lookup: CDR1 MDHEN, CDR2 SYDVKM. The CDR3 has 14 residues. V dropped 6 bases and J dropped 4 bases, with 15 bases sitting between them. In DNA, the CDR3 is TGTGCCAGCAGGCAAGGGGGTTCGGCCACTGAAGCTTTCTTT. It specifies CASRQGGSATEAFF.

This clonotype was counted only a few times. This chain connects TRBV25-1 to TRBJ2-7, with D hard to call. CDR1 is MGHDK and CDR2 is SYGVNS in the germline V gene. The CDR3 runs to 14 residues. Trimming left V 4 bases short and J 0 bases short, with 10 bases between. Here the CDR3 DNA reads TGTGCCAGCAGTGGGACGGTCATCTCCTACGAGCAGTACTTC. The encoded protein is CASSGTVISYEQYF.

This clonotype occurred a few times. V is TRBV7-3 and J is TRBJ2-7, with 8 bases aligning to TRBD1. The CDR3 has 14 amino acids. The V gene end was trimmed by 5 bases and the J gene end by 0 bases; junction bases not matched to a gene: 3. CDR1 is SGHTA, CDR2 FQGTGA, per germline. Here the CDR3 reads CASSQTGDSYEQYF. CDR3 coding DNA: TGTGCCAGCAGCCAGACAGGGGACTCCTACGAGCAGTACTTC.

V gene TRBV13 combines with J gene TRBJ2-1, with 8 positions matching TRBD1. Germline-derived CDR1 and CDR2 are PRHDT and FYEKMQ (reference sequence). The CDR3 is 13 amino acids. V was clipped by 5 bases and J by 10 bases; unmatched bases: 7. This CDR3 reads CASSPQGTGEQFF. The CDR3 DNA follows: TGTGCCAGCAGCCCACAAGGGACAGGCGAGCAGTTCTTC.

The chain combines TRBV9 with TRBJ2-5; 7 bases align to TRBD1. The CDR3 contains 15 residues. V lost 1 base to trimming and J lost 5 bases; unmatched junction nucleotides: 8. Germline values: CDR1 SGDLS, CDR2 YYNGEE. Here the CDR3 DNA reads TGTGCCAGCAGCGTAACAGGGGCCCTACAGGAGACCCAGTACTTC. Translating gives CASSVTGALQETQYF.

This chain links TRBV6-5 with TRBJ2-2, with a possible D match to TRBD2 (6 bases). The CDR3 sequence is 15 residues long. CDR1 is MNHEY, CDR2 SVGAGI, per germline. V was trimmed by 6 bases and J by 1 base, leaving 12 bases between them. CDR3 in amino acids: CASSYRAGNTGELFF. The CDR3 DNA follows: TGTGCCAGCAGCTACAGAGCGGGGAACACCGGGGAGCTGTTTTTT.

In this sample, this clonotype turned up many times. The chain joins TRBV25-1 to TRBJ2-2; the D gene is possibly TRBD1 (6 bases). The CDR3 is 17 residues long. CDR1 MGHDK and CDR2 SYGVNS come from the germline V gene. The V and J ends lost 2 bases and 2 bases respectively, with 15 bases between them. CDR3 loop: CASSETGRGLNTGELFF. The CDR3 nucleotides read TGTGCCAGCAGTGAAACTGGCAGGGGCCTCAACACCGGGGAGCTGTTTTTT.

This clonotype was detected a few times. The CDR3 region is CASSWGNYEQYF. The CDR3 DNA reads TGTGCCAGCAGTTGGGGGAACTACGAGCAGTACTTC. This rearrangement joins TRBV6-2 or TRBV6-3 to TRBJ2-7, with D possibly being TRBD1 or TRBD2 (5 bases each). This CDR3 has 12 residues. Per the germline V gene, CDR1 is MNHEY and CDR2 is SVGEGT. Trimming removed 4 bases from V and 3 bases from J, with 7 bases in between.

Concerning this clonotype itself: The junction does not match germline at one end; this may be a read error. This chain links TRBV4-1 with TRBJ2-5; 14 bases map to TRBD2. This CDR3 is 15 amino acids long. Germline V gene lookup returns CDR1 MGHRA and CDR2 YSYEKL. The CDR3: CASSQGTSGGETKYF. The CDR3 coding sequence is TGCGCCAGCAGCCAGGGGACTAGCGGGGGAGAGACCAAGTACTTC.

The rearrangement links TRBV5-1 to TRBJ1-6; 10 nucleotides agree with TRBD1. The trim removed 3 bases at V and 11 bases at J, leaving 8 bases unmatched. The CDR3 has 15 residues. Germline V gene data show CDR1 as SGHRS and CDR2 as YFSETQ. The CDR3 nucleotides are TGCGCCAGCAGCTCCGGGACAGGGGATCATCCACCCCTCCACTTT. Translated: CASSSGTGDHPPLHF.

The V call is TRBV5-1, the J call TRBJ1-2, with no clear D. The CDR3 contains 14 residues. V was shortened by 0 bases and J by 5 bases, with 11 bases between the two germline ends. Germline-derived CDR1 and CDR2 are SGHRS and YFSETQ. The CDR3 protein is CASSLAPGTYGYTF. As DNA, the CDR3 is TGCGCCAGCAGCTTGGCCCCGGGAACGTATGGCTACACCTTC.

V gene TRBV15 combines with J gene TRBJ1-2; 10 bases are shared with TRBD1. The CDR3 is 15 amino acids. The germline V gene encodes CDR1 LNHNV and CDR2 YYDKDF (reference sequence). Trimming took 4 bases from V and 5 from J; bases not matched to a gene: 7. The DNA of the CDR3 is TGTGCCACCAGCAACCGACAGGGGGCAGGTTATGGCTACACCTTC. Translation: CATSNRQGAGYGYTF.

The chain uses TRBV5-1 and TRBJ2-2; D not resolved. CDR3 length equals 15 residues. The germline gives CDR1 SGHRS, CDR2 YFSETQ. The ends were cut back, 4 bases at V and 0 bases at J, with 10 bases in the middle. The CDR3 is CASSPVATNTGELFF. The CDR3 DNA reads as TGCGCCAGCAGCCCGGTCGCCACGAACACCGGGGAGCTGTTTTTT.

The chain recombines TRBV28 with TRBJ2-3, with TRBD2 matching over 9 bases. The CDR3 length is 16 residues. The V gene end was trimmed by 8 bases and the J gene end by 2 bases; junction bases not matched to a gene: 11. Germline CDR1 MDHEN, CDR2 SYDVKM. The CDR3 nucleotides are TGTGCCAGCCAAATAAGTGGCGGGAGGGCCACAGATACGCAGTATTTT. It translates to CASQISGGRATDTQYF.

This clonotype was seen only a few times. The rearrangement joins TRBV6-1 to TRBJ1-6, with TRBD1 identical over 7 bases. This CDR3 is built from 14 residues. The trim removed 6 bases at V and 9 bases at J, leaving 8 bases unmatched. The germline CDR1 and CDR2 sequences are MNHNS and SASEGT. As DNA, the CDR3 is TGTGCCAGCAGGCGACAGGGATATCGTTCACCCCTCCACTTT. Translating gives CASRRQGYRSPLHF.

This chain uses TRBV20-1 with TRBJ2-5; D remains ambiguous. The CDR3 loop spans 14 amino acids. CDR1 and CDR2 from the germline V gene are DFQATT and SNEGSKA (reference sequence). V was clipped by 4 bases and J by 2 bases, with 14 bases between them. CDR3 sequence reads: CSATHAGQQETQYF. The DNA for the CDR3 is TGCAGTGCTACCCATGCAGGCCAGCAAGAGACCCAGTACTTC.

This clonotype has ten or more counts. The chain joins TRBV6-6 to TRBJ2-1, with a tentative D call TRBD1 (5 bases). This CDR3 has 13 amino acids. V was cut by 7 bases and J by 6 bases, with 13 bases left in between. The germline CDR1 and CDR2 sequences are MNHNY and SVGAGI (reference sequence). The CDR3 here is CASNEDIPNEQFF. The CDR3 nucleotides are TGTGCCAGCAACGAGGACATCCCCAATGAGCAGTTCTTC.

The CDR3 DNA is TGTGCCAGCAGCTTAAACCCCGGGGATGGCTACACCTTC. It encodes CASSLNPGDGYTF. The rearrangement uses TRBV7-2 and TRBJ1-2, with D uncertain. V was shortened by 2 bases and J by 6 bases, with 10 bases between the two germline ends. Germline V CDR1 and CDR2: SGHTA, FQGNSA. The CDR3 extends over 13 amino acids.

This chain uses TRBV4-2 with TRBJ2-5; TRBD2 aligns across 14 bases. V lost 0 bases and J lost 7; bases outside the gene matches: 4. The CDR3 totals 16 residues. Germline V gene lookup returns CDR1 LGHNA and CDR2 YNFKEQ. The CDR3 here is CASSQEGTSGGVTQYF. The DNA of the CDR3 is TGTGCCAGCAGCCAAGAGGGGACTAGCGGGGGAGTGACCCAGTACTTC.

This clonotype is a singleton in its sample. The chain links TRBV21-1 to TRBJ2-7. TRBV21-1 is noted as a pseudogene. This CDR3 has 16 residues. This CDR3 is CASSKRSRRSSYEQYF. The CDR3 bases are TGTGCCAGCAGCAAAAGAAGCCGCCGGAGCTCCTACGAGCAGTACTTC.

V usage is TRBV30 and J usage is TRBJ1-3; a weak D match, TRBD1 (5 bases). With 0 bases removed from V and 14 bases from J, the gap between germline ends came to 20 bases. Germline CDR1 is GTSNPN and CDR2 is SVGIG (reference sequence). The length of the CDR3 is 14 residues. CDR3 residues: CAWSVRGILRDVYF. CDR3 DNA: TGTGCCTGGAGTGTACGTGGAATACTCCGGGACGTATATTTT. The variable domain in full, completed from reference TRBV30 and TRBJ1-3, reads SQTIHQWPATLVQPVGSPLSLECTVEGTSNPNLYWYRQAAGRGLQLLFYSVGIGQISSEVPQNLSASRPQDRQFILSSKKLLLSDSGFYLCAWSVRGILRDVYFGEGSWLTVV.